Presented here are 19 T cell receptor beta chains from one specimen sequenced in a study of T cell changes during pregnancy in multiple sclerosis. This table comes from immunoSEQ multiplex PCR, and its TCRdb copy is limited to in-frame clones, with some not included. The sample consists of 60,000 to 65,000 clones, 80% to 95% of them appearing once. The sample in question was peripheral blood, obtained in the first trimester of pregnancy. The receptors originated from a female donor with multiple sclerosis, enrolled in a pregnancy study.

The V gene is TRBV19, the J gene TRBJ1-1; the match to TRBD1 covers 8 bases. The CDR3 loop spans 13 amino acids. The germline V gene encodes CDR1 LNHDA and CDR2 SQIVND (reference sequence). After removal of 2 bases from V and 6 bases from J, the junction contained 2 bases not matched to a gene. The CDR3 sequence: CASSIQGAAEAFF. For the CDR3, the DNA is TGTGCCAGTAGTATACAGGGGGCCGCTGAAGCTTTCTTT.

This rearrangement joins TRBV25-1 to TRBJ2-3; TRBD2 is a possible D gene (6 bases). Germline V gene lookup returns CDR1 MGHDK and CDR2 SYGVNS. CDR3 length: 14 amino acids. V lost 1 base, J lost 2 bases, and 7 bases lay in between. CDR3 loop: CASSELAATDTQYF. The CDR3 region has the DNA TGTGCCAGCAGTGAATTAGCGGCCACAGATACGCAGTATTTT.

This clone was found a few times. The V call is TRBV9, the J call TRBJ2-1; D possibly corresponds to TRBD1 (5 bases). V lost 5 bases and J 5 bases, leaving 8 bases between the germline ends. The germline V gene encodes CDR1 SGDLS and CDR2 YYNGEE. This CDR3 spans 12 amino acids. In DNA form, the CDR3 reads TGTGCCAGCAGTGGACATAACAATGAGCAGTTCTTC. Its translation: CASSGHNNEQFF.

V gene TRBV7-9 combines with J gene TRBJ2-7; TRBD1 agrees at 8 bases. CDR3 length: 15 residues. Germline loops: CDR1 SEHNR, CDR2 FQNEAQ (reference sequence). Unmatched junction bases numbered 6, after V lost 1 base and J lost 4 bases. This CDR3 reads CASSLDRTGFYEQYF. In DNA, the CDR3 is TGTGCCAGCAGCTTAGATCGGACAGGGTTTTACGAGCAGTACTTC. The full variable domain, in which reference TRBV7-9 and TRBJ2-7 provide the parts outside the CDR3, is DTGVSQNPRHKITKRGQNVTFRCDPISEHNRLYWYRQTLGQGPEFLTYFQNEAQLEKSRLLSDRFSAERPKGSFSTLEIQRTEQGDSAMYLCASSLDRTGFYEQYFGPGTRLTVT.

A note on this clone: At one end the junction does not follow the germline gene, possibly because of a read error. The rearrangement joins TRBV29-1 to TRBJ1-2; no clear D gene. Germline-derived CDR1 and CDR2 are SQVTM and ANQGSEA. The CDR3 loop spans 11 amino acids. CDR3 DNA: TGCAGCGTTCAAGACATCTATGGCTACACCTTC. Translating it yields CSVQDIYGYTF.

The sample holds one count of this clone. The rearrangement links TRBV18 to TRBJ2-1, with D tentatively TRBD2 (6 bases). Germline V gene data show CDR1 as KGHSH and CDR2 as LQKENI. The ends were cut back, 5 bases at V and 4 bases at J, with 21 bases in the middle. The CDR3 runs 17 residues. CDR3 nucleotide sequence: TGTGCCAGCTCAACATCAAGCAACGGGAGACAATACAATGAGCAGTTCTTC. Translated: CASSTSSNGRQYNEQFF.

The chain employs TRBV5-4 and TRBJ1-1; TRBD1 might be the D (6 bases). Germline CDR1 SGHNT, CDR2 YYREEE (reference sequence). CDR3 length: 13 residues. V was pared by 6 bases and J by 4 bases, with 13 bases between. The CDR3 sequence: CASTRQGTTEAFF. The CDR3 coding sequence is TGTGCCAGCACCAGGCAGGGGACCACTGAAGCTTTCTTT.

This rearrangement joins TRBV13 to TRBJ2-5; 8 bases are a match to TRBD2. V gave up 4 bases and J gave up 7 bases; unmatched junction bases: 11. Per the germline V gene, CDR1 is PRHDT and CDR2 is FYEKMQ (reference sequence). The CDR3 totals 15 residues. The chain's CDR3 is CASSSPGAGVGTQYF. The CDR3 region has the DNA TGTGCCAGCAGCTCCCCCGGAGCGGGGGTTGGGACCCAGTACTTC. The full variable domain, in which reference TRBV13 and TRBJ2-5 provide the parts outside the CDR3, is AAGVIQSPRHLIKEKRETATLKCYPIPRHDTVYWYQQGPGQDPQFLISFYEKMQSDKGSIPDRFSAQQFSDYHSELNMSSLELGDSALYFCASSSPGAGVGTQYFGPGTRLLVL.

The chain couples TRBV29-1 to TRBJ2-5, with 11 bases fitting TRBD2. Germline V lookup: CDR1 SQVTM, CDR2 ANQGSEA. The junction had 17 bases not matched to a gene; V was cut back by 6 bases and J by 5 bases. The length of the CDR3 is 17 residues. CDR3 sequence: CSVHQHSGGALRETQYF. CDR3 nucleotide sequence: TGCAGCGTGCATCAACATAGCGGGGGGGCTCTTCGGGAGACCCAGTACTTC. Full variable domain (remainder filled in from reference TRBV29-1 and TRBJ2-5): SAVISQKPSRDICQRGTSLTIQCQVDSQVTMMFWYRQQPGQSLTLIATANQGSEATYESGFVIDKFPISRPNLTFSTLTVSNMSPEDSSIYLCSVHQHSGGALRETQYFGPGTRLLVL.

The chain combines TRBV27 with TRBJ2-1; maybe TRBD2 (5 bases). The CDR3 has 14 residues. Germline lookup yields CDR1 MNHEY and CDR2 SMNVEV (reference sequence). Between the trimmed V and J ends, which lost 5 bases and 4 bases, there was a span of 12 bases. CDR3 in amino acids: CASSLRLTYNEQFF. CDR3 DNA sequence: TGTGCCAGCAGTCTTAGACTAACATACAATGAGCAGTTCTTC.

The DNA for the CDR3 is TGTGCCAGCAGCTTGAATAGCGGGAACTCCTACAATGAGCAGTTCTTC. This encodes CASSLNSGNSYNEQFF. This sequence joins TRBV7-3 and TRBJ2-1, with 8 bases that match TRBD2. From germline, CDR1 is SGHTA and CDR2 FQGTGA. The CDR3 length is 16 residues. V dropped 3 bases and J dropped 0; count of bases not matched to a gene: 4.

The rearrangement uses TRBV4-2 and TRBJ2-1; the match to TRBD2 covers 15 bases. V shed 8 bases, J shed 6 bases, and the junction held 8 bases outside the gene matches. Looked up from germline, CDR1 is LGHNA and CDR2 is YNFKEQ. The CDR3 is 16 residues long. CDR3 in amino acids: CASRTGLAGGGNEQFF. The CDR3 nucleotides read TGTGCCAGCCGTACGGGACTAGCGGGAGGTGGCAATGAGCAGTTCTTC.

The chain recombines TRBV27 with TRBJ2-3, with D hard to call. CDR1 and CDR2 (germline): MNHEY, SMNVEV (reference sequence). V lost 3 bases to trimming and J lost 4 bases, with 8 bases between them. CDR3 length: 13 residues. CDR3 sequence (DNA): TGTGCCAGCAGTTTCCACTCGGCAGATACGCAGTATTTT. Protein: CASSFHSADTQYF.

The chain uses TRBV6-5 and TRBJ2-7, with 8 nucleotides matching TRBD1. Looked up from germline, CDR1 is MNHEY and CDR2 is SVGAGI. With V trimmed by 6 bases and J by 1 base, 2 bases remained unmatched. This CDR3 has 13 residues. CDR3 DNA: TGTGCCAGCAGAGGGGACAGGTCCTACGAGCAGTACTTC. It codes for CASRGDRSYEQYF.

The chain uses TRBV7-9 and TRBJ2-7; a weak D match, TRBD1 (6 bases). There are 14 residues in the CDR3. Germline CDR1 reads SEHNR; CDR2 reads FQNEAQ (reference sequence). V lost 5 bases, J lost 4 bases, and 15 bases lay in between. CDR3 region: CASSPGTSPYEQYF. The CDR3 bases are TGTGCCAGCAGCCCCGGGACAAGCCCTTACGAGCAGTACTTC.

The chain has TRBV6-5 and TRBJ2-7, with D possibly being TRBD1 (5 bases). The ends were cut back, 5 bases at V and 5 bases at J, with 19 bases in the middle. In germline, CDR1 is MNHEY, CDR2 SVGAGI. The CDR3 totals 15 residues. The chain's CDR3 is CASSPRFGQGHEQYF. The CDR3, as DNA: TGTGCCAGCAGTCCACGGTTCGGGCAGGGCCACGAGCAGTACTTC.

This clone was detected once. The chain joins TRBV30 to TRBJ2-2; possible D gene TRBD2, 6 bases. Deletions cut 5 bases from V and 8 bases from J, with 9 bases between. This CDR3 comprises 11 residues. Germline lookup yields CDR1 GTSNPN and CDR2 SVGIG (reference sequence). The CDR3 bases are TGTGCCTGGTCTAGCGCTGGGGAGCTGTTTTTT. Encoded protein: CAWSSAGELFF.

This chain links TRBV2 with TRBJ1-3, with D unclear. This CDR3 contains 14 residues. From germline, CDR1 is SNHLY and CDR2 FYNNEI. V lost 6 bases, J lost 0 bases, and 9 bases lay in between. The CDR3 nucleotides are TGTGCCAGCAGCGCCGACACCTCTGGAAACACCATATATTTT. It codes for CASSADTSGNTIYF.

The chain has TRBV6-6 and TRBJ1-4; D is unresolved. This CDR3 contains 13 residues. Germline V gene lookup returns CDR1 MNHNY and CDR2 SVGAGI (reference sequence). V lost 0 bases and J lost 8, with 7 bases in between. CDR3 in DNA: TGTGCCAGCAGTTACTCGGGAGTGGAAAAACTGTTTTTT. Protein: CASSYSGVEKLFF.